The 11 T cell receptor beta chains reported below all come from one sample, sequenced in a study of early T cells in non-severe SARS-CoV-2 infection (dated by TCRdb to 2020 to 2023). The receptor library was made with 5' RACE. Sequencing was performed on a NextSeq 500. The raw public data were reprocessed by TCRdb itself: fastp quality trimming at Q25, MiXCR clonotype calling, in-frame beta chains only. Each record represents a unique CDR3 protein, reported with the most common genes and DNA among its rows. For this sample the table gives approximately 65,000 distinct CDR3 sequences, of which more than 9% were detected only once. The top ten clonotypes cover more than 1.5% of the sample. What was sequenced was whole blood. The receptors derive from an adult who was a healthcare worker with PCR-confirmed SARS-CoV-2 infection or an uninfected control (not recorded which).

This clonotype was detected a few times. The chain uses TRBV3-1 and TRBJ2-1; 9 positions match TRBD2. CDR1 and CDR2 from the germline V gene are LGHDT and YNNKEL (reference sequence). The CDR3 is made up of 18 amino acids. J lost 1 base, V lost 2 bases, and 9 bases had no gene match. DNA for the CDR3: TGTGCCAGCAGCCAAATCGGAGTAGCGGGGGATTCCTACAATGAGCAGTTCTTC. It translates to CASSQIGVAGDSYNEQFF.

In DNA form, the CDR3 reads TGCAGTGCTCCCGACAGGGCGGGAAACACCATATATTTT. Translation gives CSAPDRAGNTIYF. The J gene is TRBJ1-3, the V gene TRBV20-1, with TRBD1 matching over 7 bases. Germline V gene lookup returns CDR1 DFQATT and CDR2 SNEGSKA (reference sequence). With 5 bases clipped from V and 4 bases from J, the junction kept 5 bases outside the gene matches. This CDR3 has 13 residues.

In its sample, this clonotype was seen many times. This chain connects TRBV2 to TRBJ2-1; 7 bases align to TRBD1. This CDR3 is 13 amino acids long. V shed 7 bases, J shed 4 bases, and the junction held 4 bases outside the gene matches. Germline lookup yields CDR1 SNHLY and CDR2 FYNNEI. The CDR3 spells CASTLGQYNEQFF. The CDR3 bases are TGTGCCAGCACCCTGGGACAGTACAATGAGCAGTTCTTC.

The gene calls are TRBV11-2 and TRBJ2-5; TRBD2 is a possible D gene (6 bases). V lost 2 bases and J 5 bases, leaving 18 bases between the germline ends. Germline CDR1 and CDR2: SGHAT and FQNNGV. The CDR3 contains 16 residues. The CDR3 region is CASSLSGDSRTETQYF. The CDR3 bases are TGTGCCAGCAGCTTATCGGGGGATAGTCGTACTGAGACCCAGTACTTC.

The chain employs TRBV6-1 and TRBJ2-5, with D uncertain. Germline-derived CDR1 and CDR2 are MNHNS and SASEGT. This CDR3 region has 14 residues. V was cut by 0 bases and J by 1 base, with 6 bases left in between. CDR3 region: CASSEAPPQETQYF. CDR3 DNA: TGTGCCAGCAGTGAAGCGCCACCCCAAGAGACCCAGTACTTC.

This clonotype came up a few times. The chain carries TRBV6-1 and TRBJ1-5; no definite D call. The germline V and J ends were trimmed by 3 bases and 1 base, with 10 bases remaining between them. The germline CDR1 and CDR2 sequences are MNHNS and SASEGT. The CDR3 is 15 residues long. The CDR3 DNA follows: TGTGCCAGCAGTGATCAATTAGGGAGCAATCAGCCCCAGCATTTT. It yields the protein CASSDQLGSNQPQHF.

This clonotype was found many times. The V and J genes are TRBV7-8 and TRBJ2-3; D unclear. Trimming took 0 bases from V and 2 from J, leaving 12 bases between them. The CDR3 length is 16 residues. Germline CDR1 SGHVS, CDR2 FQNEAQ. This chain's CDR3 is CASSLAGRSFTDTQYF. The CDR3, as DNA: TGTGCCAGCAGCTTAGCGGGCAGGTCTTTCACAGATACGCAGTATTTT.

This clonotype was observed at least ten times. This CDR3 reads CASSPQDRGTQYF. The CDR3 nucleotides read TGTGCCAGCTCACCACAGGACAGGGGGACCCAGTACTTC. The rearrangement joins TRBV18 to TRBJ2-5; 9 bases agree with TRBD1. Unmatched junction bases numbered 1, after V lost 1 base and J lost 7 bases. The CDR3 is 13 residues long. CDR1 is KGHSH, CDR2 LQKENI, per germline.

This chain connects TRBV2 to TRBJ2-5; possible D gene TRBD2, 5 bases. The germline V and J ends were trimmed by 6 bases and 3 bases, with 5 bases remaining between them. The CDR3 sequence is 11 residues long. CDR1 is SNHLY and CDR2 is FYNNEI in the germline V gene. CDR3 in amino acids: CASRGEETQYF. As DNA, the CDR3 is TGTGCCAGCAGGGGAGAAGAGACCCAGTACTTC.

This clonotype was found a few times. The CDR3 sequence is CASSQLPGFQPQHF. The CDR3 nucleotides are TGTGCCAGCAGCCAATTACCGGGATTTCAGCCCCAGCATTTT. This chain connects TRBV3-1 to TRBJ1-5; D gene unclear. The length of the CDR3 is 14 residues. Between the trimmed V and J ends, which lost 2 bases and 6 bases, there was a span of 11 bases. Germline V CDR1 and CDR2: LGHDT, YNNKEL (reference sequence).

This clonotype was found a few times. The V call is TRBV2, the J call TRBJ1-2, with 10 bases aligning to TRBD1. V lost 6 bases, J lost 8 bases, and 6 bases stayed unmatched. CDR3 length: 13 residues. In germline, CDR1 is SNHLY, CDR2 FYNNEI. The CDR3 DNA reads as TGTGCCAGCAGAGACAGGGGGCGGAGGGGCTACACCTTC. Its protein is CASRDRGRRGYTF.